Listed below are T cell receptor beta chains from one sample, sequenced in a study of technical replicates of blood from a few donors. Measured with immunoSEQ multiplex PCR; TCRdb has only the in-frame clones, and not every one. Counted here are 65,000 to 90,000 clones, under 99% occurring once; the ten biggest clones make up approximately 0.2%. The material sequenced was T cells isolated from PBMCs. The receptors shown here come from a human donor in good health. Each CDR3 is given with its conserved first and last residue. Fields, in order: V gene, J gene, clone size, D gene, CDR3 DNA, CDR3 protein. A D gene is named only where the DNA matches it firmly. Size is omitted from some rows. Given values are once, few, many or a class for expanded clones.

TRBV6-1	TRBJ1-2	.	.	TGTGCCAGCAGGATGGACAGAAACTATGGCTACACCTTC	CASRMDRNYGYTF
TRBV6-1	TRBJ1-5	.	TRBD1	TGTGCCAGCAGTGCCGAGACAGGGGCCTATAGCAATCAGCCCCAGCATTTT	CASSAETGAYSNQPQHF
TRBV6-4	TRBJ1-2	once	.	TGTGCCAGCAGTGTCTGGGGCAGTACCTTCTATGGCTACACCTTC	CASSVWGSTFYGYTF
TRBV27	TRBJ2-1	.	TRBD2	TGTGCCAGCAGTTTCGATAGCGGGAATGAGCAGTTCTTC	CASSFDSGNEQFF
TRBV2	TRBJ1-1	.	.	TGTGCCAGCTCCCTATTACCTGAAGCTTTCTTT	CASSLLPEAFF
TRBV4-3	TRBJ2-3	.	TRBD1	TGCGCCAGCAGCCGCATGGGTAGGGGGCAGCAAGATACGCAGTATTTT	CASSRMGRGQQDTQYF
TRBV7-2	TRBJ2-7	.	.	TGTGCCAGCAGCTTAGGGCGGGGCGCTTATTACGAGCAGTACTTC	CASSLGRGAYYEQYF
TRBV10-3	TRBJ2-3	.	.	TGTGCCATCAGTGAGGTCGGGACAGATACGCAGTATTTT	CAISEVGTDTQYF
TRBV9	TRBJ1-1	.	.	TGTGCCAGCAGCCCGCGTCGCCAGGGGAGCAACACTGAAGCTTTCTTT	CASSPRRQGSNTEAFF
TRBV21-1	TRBJ2-5	.	.	TGTGCCAGCAGCCCACGGACAGGGAGGGATGAGACCCAGTACTTC	CASSPRTGRDETQYF
TRBV6-4	TRBJ2-5	.	.	TGTGCCAGCAGTGATTATAGGAGCAGGGGGGAAGAGACCCAGTACTTC	CASSDYRSRGEETQYF
TRBV4-2	TRBJ2-1	.	TRBD1	TGTGCCAGCAGCCTTGGGACAGATTATGAGCAGTTCTTC	CASSLGTDYEQFF
TRBV9	TRBJ2-4	once	.	TGTGCCAGCAGCGTAGTCCTTGGCGGGATAAACATTCAGTACTTC	CASSVVLGGINIQYF
TRBV7-2	TRBJ2-1	once	TRBD2	TGTGCCAGCAGCTTAGTTGCGGGAGTTGACAATGAGCAGTTCTTC	CASSLVAGVDNEQFF
TRBV29-1	TRBJ1-5	.	.	TGCAGCGCCGGGGGAGGAGGTGGGTCCCAGCATTTT	CSAGGGGGSQHF
TRBV6-5	TRBJ2-3	.	.	TGTGCCAGCAGTTACTCTAAGTTAGGCACAGATACGCAGTATTTT	CASSYSKLGTDTQYF
TRBV10-3	TRBJ1-1	.	.	TGTGCCATCAGTCCGTCCTCCCAGGGTGAAGCTTTCTTT	CAISPSSQGEAFF
TRBV18	TRBJ1-2	.	.	TGTGCCAGCTCACCATCCGGGGAATATGGCTACACCTTC	CASSPSGEYGYTF
TRBV5-5	TRBJ2-4	.	.	TGTGCCAGCAGCCGGTACCAATTAGCCAAAAACATTCAGTACTTC	CASSRYQLAKNIQYF
TRBV7-9	TRBJ1-1	.	.	TGTGCCAGCAGCTTAGGGCAGGGGTCGAACACTGAAGCTTTCTTT	CASSLGQGSNTEAFF
TRBV19	TRBJ1-3	.	TRBD1	TGTGCCAGTAGTATCGACAGGGAGTCCGGAAACACCATATATTTT	CASSIDRESGNTIYF
TRBV11-3	TRBJ1-1	.	.	TGTGCCAGCAGCTTAGTGCGCACTGAAGCTTTCTTT	CASSLVRTEAFF
TRBV5-1	TRBJ1-4	.	.	TGCGCCAGCAGCTTGGCAGGGTACGGGCCAACTAATGAAAAACTGTTTTTT	CASSLAGYGPTNEKLFF
TRBV10-3	TRBJ2-3	.	.	TGTGCCATCAGTAGTGGAGGACGCTCAGATACGCAGTATTTT	CAISSGGRSDTQYF
TRBV7-6	TRBJ2-5	.	TRBD2	TGTGCCAGCAGCTTAATGGGGGGAGGGCAAGAGACCCAGTACTTC	CASSLMGGGQETQYF
TRBV14	TRBJ2-2	.	.	TGTGCCAGCAGCCAAGATCTAGCCGGGGAGCTGTTTTTT	CASSQDLAGELFF
TRBV14	TRBJ1-2	once	TRBD1	TGTGCCAGCAGCCAAGTCCCGGACAGGGGGAACGGCTACACCTTC	CASSQVPDRGNGYTF
TRBV18	TRBJ2-5	.	TRBD1	TGTGCCAGCTCACCGATCGGGACAGGTCGTGGTGAGACCCAGTACTTC	CASSPIGTGRGETQYF
TRBV7-8	TRBJ2-7	.	.	TGTGCCAGCAGCTTGTCGATCGGGACCTACGAGCAGTACTTC	CASSLSIGTYEQYF
TRBV5-1	TRBJ2-7	.	TRBD1	TGCGCCAGCCGCTACTTAGGGACAGGGCACGAGCAGTACTTC	CASRYLGTGHEQYF
TRBV29-1	TRBJ1-4	.	.	TGCAGCGGGGGGGTTGGTGAAAAACTGTTTTTT	CSGGVGEKLFF
TRBV28	TRBJ2-7	.	TRBD1	TGTGCCAGCAGTTTAGGGACAGGGGGCGAATACGAGCAGTACTTC	CASSLGTGGEYEQYF
TRBV10-2	TRBJ2-3	.	.	TGCGCCAGCAGTGATAGAAACCGGGGTAGCACAGATACGCAGTATTTT	CASSDRNRGSTDTQYF
TRBV10-3	TRBJ1-1	once	TRBD1	TGTGCCATCAGTGTCACAGGGGAGACTGAAGCTTTCTTT	CAISVTGETEAFF
TRBV7-2	TRBJ2-3	once	TRBD2	TGTGCCAGCAGCCTCTTACTAGCGGGAATTGGGGATACGCAGTATTTT	CASSLLLAGIGDTQYF
TRBV5-4	TRBJ2-7	once	.	TGTGCCAGCAGCACGGGCCCCGAAGGGGTCGAGCAGTACTTC	CASSTGPEGVEQYF
TRBV7-3	TRBJ1-1	.	.	TGTGCCAGCAGCCTACCAGGGGATCTCACTGAAGCTTTCTTT	CASSLPGDLTEAFF
TRBV7-9	TRBJ1-1	.	.	TGTGCCAGCAGCCCTAGGGGCACGGGCACTGAAGCTTTCTTT	CASSPRGTGTEAFF
TRBV19	TRBJ1-1	once	TRBD1	TGTGCCAGTAGTAGGAGACAGGGGGCATCTGAAGCTTTCTTT	CASSRRQGASEAFF
TRBV6-5	TRBJ2-5	.	.	TGTGCCAGCAGTTCACAGGGAAGGGGGCAAGAGACCCAGTACTTC	CASSSQGRGQETQYF
TRBV25-1	TRBJ2-2	.	.	TGTGCCAGCAGTGCCCGAGTTAACACCGGGGAGCTGTTTTTT	CASSARVNTGELFF
TRBV19	TRBJ2-5	.	.	TGTGCCAGTAGTAATGACTATGAGACCCAGTACTTC	CASSNDYETQYF